This paragraph reports one T cell receptor beta chain. The data belong to a study of blood T cell repertoires in COVID-19. Repertoires were generated with immunoSEQ multiplex PCR, while TCRdb's copy carries only in-frame clones and drops some. There are 140,000 to 150,000 clones in the sample; 70% to 90% occur only once, and 8% lies in the top ten. The sample consisted of peripheral blood. This TCR was sampled from a woman aged 55-70 years with COVID-19, enrolled during active disease.

This CDR3 is CASRQARVDTIYF. DNA of the CDR3: TGTGCCAGCAGACAAGCCAGGGTTGACACCATATATTTT. The chain uses TRBV7-9 and TRBJ1-3, with D perhaps matching TRBD1 (5 bases). The CDR3 contains 13 residues. Trimming pared 6 bases from V and 8 bases from J, leaving 14 bases between. The V gene's germline CDR1 is SEHNR and CDR2 FQNEAQ (reference sequence).